The 4 T cell receptor beta chains below come from one sample, sequenced in a study of vaccination effects on CD4 cells after COVID-19. Antigens of these TCRs are unknown. Generated by immunoSEQ multiplex PCR, the TCRdb table keeps only in-frame clones and is missing some. This table holds tens of thousands of clones, about three quarters found once. Cultured cells yielded isolated CD4+ T cells after approximately nine days. The specimen was CD4+ T cells from PBMCs cultured without peptide, collected before COVID-19 vaccination. These receptor sequences come from a human donor who had a prior SARS-CoV-2 infection.

This sequence joins TRBV12-3 or TRBV12-4 and TRBJ1-2, with TRBD1 matching 7 bases. CDR3 length equals 13 residues. J was trimmed by 6 bases and V by 3 bases; bases with no gene match: 4. DNA of the CDR3: TGTGCCAGCAGTTTGACAGGGTTTCATGGCTACACCTTC. It yields the protein CASSLTGFHGYTF.

The chain is built from TRBV4-3 and TRBJ2-1, with 10 bases lining up with TRBD1. The CDR3 totals 14 residues. Looked up from germline, CDR1 is LGHNA and CDR2 is YSLEER. The junction had 5 bases not matched to a gene; V was cut back by 4 bases and J by 8 bases. The CDR3 DNA follows: TGCGCCAGCAGCCGACAGGGGGCAAGCGATGAGCAGTTCTTC. Translation gives CASSRQGASDEQFF.

The chain couples TRBV30 to TRBJ1-3, with no clear D. The CDR3 extends over 14 amino acids. V was cut by 2 bases and J by 0 bases, with 8 bases left in between. The V gene's germline CDR1 is GTSNPN and CDR2 SVGIG (reference sequence). The CDR3 sequence is CAWSFGVSGNTIYF. CDR3 in DNA: TGTGCCTGGAGTTTTGGGGTCTCTGGAAACACCATATATTTT.

The gene calls are TRBV5-5 and TRBJ1-5; D gene unclear. CDR1 and CDR2 (germline): SGHKS, YYEKEE (reference sequence). V was clipped by 5 bases and J by 4 bases, with 13 bases between them. The CDR3 is 14 amino acids. CDR3 DNA: TGTGCCAGCAGTAACATAGGATATAATCAGCCCCAGCATTTT. The encoded protein is CASSNIGYNQPQHF.